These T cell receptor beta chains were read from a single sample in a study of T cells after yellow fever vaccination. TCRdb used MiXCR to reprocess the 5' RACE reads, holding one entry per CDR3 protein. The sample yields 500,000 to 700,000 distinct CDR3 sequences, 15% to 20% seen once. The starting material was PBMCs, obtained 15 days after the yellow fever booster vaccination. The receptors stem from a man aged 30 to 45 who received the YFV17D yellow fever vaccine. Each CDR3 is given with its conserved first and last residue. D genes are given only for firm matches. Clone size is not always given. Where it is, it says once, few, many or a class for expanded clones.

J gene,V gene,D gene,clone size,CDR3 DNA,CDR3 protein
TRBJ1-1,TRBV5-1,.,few,TGCGCCAGCAGCTTCTCCGGACCAAACACTGAAGCTTTCTTT,CASSFSGPNTEAFF
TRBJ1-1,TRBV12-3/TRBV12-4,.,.,TGTGCCAGCAGTTTACGCGAGGGGAACACTGAAGCTTTCTTT,CASSLREGNTEAFF
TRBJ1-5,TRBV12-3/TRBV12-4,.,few,TGTGCCAGCAGTTTTTCGGGGGGCGGAGGAGTGAGCCAGCATTTT,CASSFSGGGGVSQHF
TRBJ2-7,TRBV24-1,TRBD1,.,TGTGCCACCAGTGATGGGACAGGGCCCTACGAGCAGTACTTC,CATSDGTGPYEQYF
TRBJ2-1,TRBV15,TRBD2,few,TGTGCCACCAGCGGACTAGCGACCTACAATGAGCAGTTCTTC,CATSGLATYNEQFF
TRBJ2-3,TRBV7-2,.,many,TGTGCCAGCAGCTTAGCCGTGACGGGAATAGATACGCAGTATTTT,CASSLAVTGIDTQYF
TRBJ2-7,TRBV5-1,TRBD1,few,TGCGCCAGCAGCTTGGGCCCCAATACGGGACAGGGGTCCTCCGAGCAGTACTTC,CASSLGPNTGQGSSEQYF
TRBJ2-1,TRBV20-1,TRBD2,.,TGCAGTGCTCCCACTAGCGGTAGCTCCTACAATGAGCAGTTCTTC,CSAPTSGSSYNEQFF
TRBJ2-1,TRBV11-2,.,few,TGTGCCAGCAGCTTAGTGGTCGGCTCCTACAATGAGCAGTTCTTC,CASSLVVGSYNEQFF
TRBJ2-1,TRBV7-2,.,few,TGTGCCAGCAGCCAGGACAGTTACAATGAGCAGTTCTTC,CASSQDSYNEQFF
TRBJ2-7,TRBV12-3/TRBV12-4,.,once,TGTGCCAGCAGATTGGGACCTTCGGGGGAGCAGTACTTC,CASRLGPSGEQYF
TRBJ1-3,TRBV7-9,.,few,TGTGCCAGCAGACAGTGGAACACCATATATTTT,CASRQWNTIYF
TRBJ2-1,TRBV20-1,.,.,TGCAGTGCTGCTGTGCGGGGCAATGAGCAGTTCTTC,CSAAVRGNEQFF
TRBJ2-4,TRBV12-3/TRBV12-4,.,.,TGTGCCAGCAGCCGCCGGTCCGGTACAGGGAGCGTTCAGTACTTC,CASSRRSGTGSVQYF
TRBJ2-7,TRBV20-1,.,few,TGCAGTGCCCGACTCTTCGAGCAGTACTTC,CSARLFEQYF
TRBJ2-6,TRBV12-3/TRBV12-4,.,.,TGTGCCAGCAGTATTAGGGGAGCTGGGGCCAACGTCCTGACTTTC,CASSIRGAGANVLTF
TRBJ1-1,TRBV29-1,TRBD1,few,TGCAGCGTGGAGACAGGGGGGACTGAAGCTTTCTTT,CSVETGGTEAFF
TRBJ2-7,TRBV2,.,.,TGTGCCAGCAGTGGTAGGACTCGTACCTACGAGCAGTACTTC,CASSGRTRTYEQYF
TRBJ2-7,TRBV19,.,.,TGTGCCAGTAGTCTCGGACTTCCGAGCTCCTACGAGCAGTACTTC,CASSLGLPSSYEQYF
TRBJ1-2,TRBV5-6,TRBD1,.,TGTGCCAGCAGGCCCCGGGACAGGGGGCTTGGCTACACCTTC,CASRPRDRGLGYTF
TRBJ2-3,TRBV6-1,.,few,TGTGCCAGCAGCGTCCAAACGGGGCATACAGATACGCAGTATTTT,CASSVQTGHTDTQYF
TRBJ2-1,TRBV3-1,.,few,TGTGCCAGCAGCCAAAGGGGGGGCAGGAAGAATGAGCAGTTCTTC,CASSQRGGRKNEQFF
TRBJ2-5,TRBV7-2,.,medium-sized,TGTGCCAGCAGTTTCTCGACCGGCCAAGAGACCCAGTACTTC,CASSFSTGQETQYF
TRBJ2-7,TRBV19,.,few,TGTGCCAGTAATGACGGGACGGAGACCTACGAGCAGTACTTC,CASNDGTETYEQYF
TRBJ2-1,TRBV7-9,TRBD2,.,TGTGCCAGCAGCCCCGGCAGAGCGGGGCACTCCTACAATGAGCAGTTCTTC,CASSPGRAGHSYNEQFF
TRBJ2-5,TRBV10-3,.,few,TGTGCCATCGGGCCAGGGGGGGAAGAGACCCAGTACTTC,CAIGPGGEETQYF
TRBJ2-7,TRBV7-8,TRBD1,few,TGTGCCAGCAGCCCATCGGGACAGGCCTTCTACGAGCAGTACTTC,CASSPSGQAFYEQYF
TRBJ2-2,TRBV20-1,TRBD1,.,TGCAGTGCTAGTGGGACAGGGTCCACCGGGGAGCTGTTTTTT,CSASGTGSTGELFF
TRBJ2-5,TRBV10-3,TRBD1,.,TGTGCCATCAGAACAGGGGGCCAAGAGACCCAGTACTTC,CAIRTGGQETQYF
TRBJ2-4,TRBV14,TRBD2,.,TGTGCCAGCAGCCAAGAGTGGGCTCCGGGGGGGGCCAAAAACATTCAGTACTTC,CASSQEWAPGGAKNIQYF
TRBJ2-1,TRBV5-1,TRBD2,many,TGCGCCAGCAGCTTGGTGGTAGCGGGATATGAGCAGTTCTTC,CASSLVVAGYEQFF
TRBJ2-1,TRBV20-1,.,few,TGCAGTGCTCAAGGAGGAATTTCCTACAATGAGCAGTTCTTC,CSAQGGISYNEQFF
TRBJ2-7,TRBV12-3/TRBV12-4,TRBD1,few,TGTGCCAGCAGCTTGGAGGGACAGGGCTCCTACGAGCAGTACTTC,CASSLEGQGSYEQYF
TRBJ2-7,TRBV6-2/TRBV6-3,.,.,TGTGCCAGCAGTTACCCCGAGAGTGGGGGACTCTCCTACGAGCAGTACTTC,CASSYPESGGLSYEQYF
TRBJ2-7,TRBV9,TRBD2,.,TGTGCCAGCAGCGTAGAGGCTAGCGGGAACCTGGACGAGCAGTACTTC,CASSVEASGNLDEQYF
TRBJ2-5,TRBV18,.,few,TGTGCCAGCTCACCCAGGGCTGTGGAGACCCAGTACTTC,CASSPRAVETQYF
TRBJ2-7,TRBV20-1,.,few,TGCAGTGCTAAAACCACGGGGGCCGGGCAGTACTTC,CSAKTTGAGQYF
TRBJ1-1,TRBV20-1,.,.,TGCGTGCTTGATGAAGCTTTCTTT,CVLDEAFF